This TCR beta chain was recovered during a study of T cells in tuberculosis. Study context: This South African cohort compared adolescents with or without latent tuberculosis against adults with active tuberculosis.

On average approximately 100,000 T cells per donor were immunosequenced. Some clones are missing from TCRdb's copy, which holds only in-frame ones; the method was immunoSEQ multiplex PCR. Here the sample spans around 26,000 clones, over 85% being singletons. Study-wide results and caveats: Shorter CDR3-alpha in active tuberculosis partly drove smaller distances.

With respect to this clone: Its antigen is undetermined. This sample includes further DNA sequences coding for the same CDR3.

The germline V gene encodes CDR1 LNHDA and CDR2 SQIVND (reference sequence). V was trimmed by 2 bases and J by 0 bases, leaving 8 bases between them. The CDR3 runs to 14 residues. Sample: PBMCs. The sequence was collected from a donor aged 10-35 years with latent tuberculosis or without tuberculosis infection. Some clones in this sample may be carry-over from other donors' samples. The chain recombines TRBV19 with TRBJ2-7; D may be TRBD1 (5 bases). The CDR3 DNA sequence: TGTGCCAGTAGTATAAGGGGAAGCTCCTACGAGCAGTACTTC. Encoded protein: CASSIRGSSYEQYF.